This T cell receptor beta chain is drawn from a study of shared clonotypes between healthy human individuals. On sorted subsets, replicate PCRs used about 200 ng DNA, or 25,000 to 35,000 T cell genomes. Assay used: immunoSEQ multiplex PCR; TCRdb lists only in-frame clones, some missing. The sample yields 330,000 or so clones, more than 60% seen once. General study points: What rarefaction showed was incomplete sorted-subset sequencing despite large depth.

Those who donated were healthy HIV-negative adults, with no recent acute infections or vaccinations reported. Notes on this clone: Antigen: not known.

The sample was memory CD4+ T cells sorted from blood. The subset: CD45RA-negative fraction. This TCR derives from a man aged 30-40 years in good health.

CDR3 residues: CASSIRSGQGLIGELFF. In DNA form, the CDR3 reads TGTGCCAGCAGCATACGGTCGGGACAGGGTTTGATCGGGGAGCTGTTTTTT. The chain combines TRBV9 with TRBJ2-2, with 9 bases identical to TRBD1. CDR1 is SGDLS, CDR2 YYNGEE, per germline. The CDR3 is 17 residues long. V lost 4 bases and J lost 7; bases outside the gene matches: 14.